The clone carrying this TCR beta chain was detected only a few times. What it binds is unknown. The data originate from a study of identical twins. General observations from the study: The authors noted that invariant MAIT and iNKT cells could partly confound zero-insertion analyses.

TCRdb used MiXCR to reprocess the 5' RACE reads, holding one entry per CDR3 protein. This table holds over 200,000 distinct CDR3 sequences, over 5% found once. The CDR3 runs to 11 residues. The germline CDR1 and CDR2 sequences are SGHAT and FQNNGV. The germline V and J ends were trimmed by 4 bases and 7 bases, with 4 bases remaining between them. The same data also went into a second study, on T cells expressing NK-cell markers. From that paper: TCR beta repertoires came from sorted CD3+CD56+NKG2C+, CD3+CD56+NKG2C- and CD3+CD56-NKG2C+ T cells.

This sequence joins TRBV11-2 and TRBJ2-2; no reliable D call. The sample consisted of CD8+ T cells sorted from blood. The clonotype comes from a woman aged 18-29 years in good health. The CDR3 loop reads CASSSDGELFF. In DNA form, the CDR3 reads TGTGCCAGCAGCTCCGACGGGGAGCTGTTTTTT.